This entry is about one T cell receptor beta chain. No antigen is known for it. No clone much larger than this one lies a single base away; base qualities are absent. This sample was sequenced with an Illumina NovaSeq 6000. TCRalpha and TCRbeta cDNA libraries were built by 5'RACE with constant-segment primers, adding sample barcodes and unique molecular identifiers. Trizol reagent was used to extract RNA from every sample. Library amplification was performed in two PCR steps, and a second sample barcode and Illumina TruSeq adapters were introduced in the second step. Libraries were sequenced on an Illumina NovaSeq with 2 x 150 bp paired-end reads. Regarding the original processing steps: The reads were demultiplexed and collapsed into UMI-guided consensus sequences using migec v1.2.7. With mixcr v2.1.11, UMI consensuses were aligned to TRA and TRB V and J templates and assembled into clonotypes. A clonotype was counted as expanded or contracted only when both edgeR and NoisET called the clonotype significant, with the noise models trained on biological replicates. edgeR calls used a false discovery rate-adjusted p below 0.01 and a log2 fold-change threshold of 1. As an exploratory analysis of dynamics, max-normalized trajectories of the 1000 most abundant clonotypes were examined with PCA combined with hierarchical clustering. Separately sequenced CD4+ and CD8+ repertoires were used to assign a CD4 or CD8 phenotype to each responding clone. TCRdb itself trimmed the public reads at Q25 with fastp, ran MiXCR and retained productive beta chains. Each CDR3 protein gets just one entry, which takes the most common genes and DNA from the rows behind it. These V and J calls rely on TCRdb rather than the paper's analysis. Here the sample has some 250,000 distinct CDR3 sequences; approximately 18% occur a single time. The ten largest clones represent more than 20% of the sample.

This entry comes from a study of T-cell memory formation after mild COVID-19 (dated by TCRdb to about 2021). For context, the study as a whole: TCR sequence clusters from the two donors were largely donor specific. In two donors, T-cell clones that expanded and contracted after mild COVID-19 were followed by sequencing TCRalpha and TCRbeta repertoires longitudinally. The cohort comprised two young, previously healthy adult volunteers, one female and one male.

Ficoll-Paque density gradient centrifugation was the method used to isolate PBMCs. Overall study results and their limits: Clones that contracted from day 15 to 85 showed balanced CD4/CD8 phenotypes, whereas a second wave of clones that expanded from day 15 to 37 leaned towards CD4+. Only a couple of mild cases were covered in the study, and larger cohorts including severe cases with pre-infection samples were considered necessary. SARS-CoV-2 specificity of the second-wave clones peaking on day 37 was not confirmed. Contracting CD4+ clones appeared mostly in the CM and EM memory subsets, whereas CD8+ clones were enriched in EMRA. The detection of some responding clones in pre-infection memory suggests that pre-existing cross-reactive memory T cells joined the SARS-CoV-2 response.

The CDR3, from cysteine to phenylalanine, totals 13 residues. Only the CDR3 part of the read is kept: 39 bases, read in frame from the first base. The germline V gene specifies MGHRA as CDR1 and YSYEKL as CDR2. At the junction V is shortened by 1 base and J by 1 base, with 4 bases in between. The specimen was PBMCs or a T cell subset sorted from them (not recorded which). Recombination joined TRBV4-1 with TRBJ1-1, with the D gene too uncertain to name. The sequence was collected from a man between 18 and 29 years old who had mild COVID-19 (a few samples of this study predate the infection). The sample titles of this study are shuffled in the database, so cell type and time point are left out; the donor was told from shared clones. The nucleotide sequence reads as follows: TGCGCCAGCAGCCAAGGGTCGAACACTGAAGCTTTCTTT. This yields the protein CASSQGSNTEAFF.